A selection of T cell receptor beta chains follows, all from one sample in a study of blood T cell repertoires in COVID-19. Sequencing used immunoSEQ multiplex PCR; TCRdb keeps in-frame clones, though not all of them. In the table there are roughly 79,000 clones, around 85% of which are singletons. Sequenced: peripheral blood. Every receptor here comes from a woman of 80 years or more with active or convalescent COVID-19. CDR3s include the opening cysteine and the closing phenylalanine or tryptophan. D genes are given only for firm matches. Some rows have no size entry. The others give once, few or many, or a class for an expanded clone.

D,size,J,V,DNA,CDR3
-,-,TRBJ1-3,TRBV3-1/TRBV3-2,TGTGCCAGCAGCCAAGAGGGGCGATTCTCTGGAAACACCATATATTTT,CASSQEGRFSGNTIYF
TRBD2,-,TRBJ2-5,TRBV30,TGTGCCTGGAGTGCCACTAGCGGGACCCAGTACTTC,CAWSATSGTQYF
-,-,TRBJ2-2,TRBV19,TGTGCCAGTAGTACCGGGAACACCGGGGAGCTGTTTTTT,CASSTGNTGELFF
-,-,TRBJ1-1,TRBV5-4,TGTGCCAGCAGCATGACAGGTGGGAAAGCTTTCTTT,CASSMTGGKAFF
TRBD1,-,TRBJ1-6,TRBV13,TGTGCCAGCAGCTTGACAGGGATTTCACCCCTCCACTTT,CASSLTGISPLHF
TRBD1,-,TRBJ2-2,TRBV11-3,TGTGCCAGCAGCCAACAGGGGATCGACGGGGAGCTGTTTTTT,CASSQQGIDGELFF
-,once,TRBJ2-7,TRBV6-2/TRBV6-3,TGTGCCAGCAGTTACGGGACTTTTACCTACGAGCAGTACTTC,CASSYGTFTYEQYF
-,-,TRBJ1-2,TRBV6-2/TRBV6-3,TGTGCCAGCAGTTTCCCGGCGGAGTACTATGGCTACACCTTC,CASSFPAEYYGYTF
-,-,TRBJ2-1,TRBV10-2,TGCGCCAGCAGTGAAGGGAGGCCCGCCAAGCAGTTCTTC,CASSEGRPAKQFF
-,-,TRBJ2-3,TRBV21-1,TGTGCCAGCAGCAAAGACGGTGGTAAGGGGGACAGGGGGACCCCTTCTAGCACAGATACGCAGTATTTT,CASSKDGGKGDRGTPSSTDTQYF
TRBD1,-,TRBJ1-1,TRBV6-5,TGTGCCAGCAGTTCTAGGACAGGGGGTAGCACTGAAGCTTTCTTT,CASSSRTGGSTEAFF
-,-,TRBJ2-1,TRBV28,TGTGCCAGCAGGGGCCTAGCAAGTGGTAATGAGCAGTTCTTC,CASRGLASGNEQFF
TRBD1,-,TRBJ2-7,TRBV15,TGTGCCACCAGCAGGGGGACAGGGCCCTACGAGCAGTACTTC,CATSRGTGPYEQYF
-,once,TRBJ1-5,TRBV7-9,TGTGCCAGCAGCCCCTTGACAGGTAGTCAGCCCCAGCATTTT,CASSPLTGSQPQHF
TRBD1,once,TRBJ2-5,TRBV19,TGTGCCAGTAGTATTTCGACAGGGCGGCATGAGACCCAGTACTTC,CASSISTGRHETQYF
TRBD2,-,TRBJ2-1,TRBV5-1,TGCGCCAGCAGCTTCTGGGCTAGCGGGGGGACGAGCTCCTACAATGAGCAGTTCTTC,CASSFWASGGTSSYNEQFF
-,-,TRBJ2-5,TRBV30,TGTGCCTGGGCCTTAGGGAGTTCCCAAGAGACCCAGTACTTC,CAWALGSSQETQYF
TRBD1,few,TRBJ1-5,TRBV6-6,TGTGCCAGCAGTTACTCTGGACAGGGGGGATTTCAGCCCCAGCATTTT,CASSYSGQGGFQPQHF
TRBD1,-,TRBJ2-5,TRBV5-5,TGTGCCAGCAGCTCGGGGAACAGGGGTGGAGAAGAGACCCAGTACTTC,CASSSGNRGGEETQYF
TRBD2,-,TRBJ2-5,TRBV28,TGTGCCAGCAGTACCCTGGGCGGGAGTACCCGGGAGACCCAGTACTTC,CASSTLGGSTRETQYF
-,-,TRBJ2-7,TRBV23-1,TGCGCCAGCAGTCAAGCACAGTTCTACGAGCAGTACTTC,CASSQAQFYEQYF
-,-,TRBJ2-1,TRBV10-3,TGTGCCATCAGTGAGTATCAGGCGGGAGAGCAGTTCTTC,CAISEYQAGEQFF
TRBD1,-,TRBJ1-2,TRBV19,TGTGCCAGTAGTATGCGGTTCGGACAGGGATCGTATGGCTACACCTTC,CASSMRFGQGSYGYTF
-,few,TRBJ2-3,TRBV3-1/TRBV3-2,TGTGCCAGCAGGAAGTCGTCCGCGGGGGATACGCAGTATTTT,CASRKSSAGDTQYF
TRBD1,-,TRBJ2-5,TRBV2,TGTGCCAGTCAGACAGGGATAAAAGAGACCCAGTACTTC,CASQTGIKETQYF
-,once,TRBJ2-7,TRBV3-1/TRBV3-2,TGTGCCAGCAGCCAAGCCGCCCCCCCCCGGGACACAATTTCCTACGAGCAGTACTTC,CASSQAAPPRDTISYEQYF
-,-,TRBJ2-2,TRBV7-9,TGTGCCAGCAGCAACTACGGCACCGGGGAGCTGTTTTTT,CASSNYGTGELFF
-,-,TRBJ2-3,TRBV5-5,TGTGCCAGCAGCTTGAGCGGGACAAATTTTATCACAGATACGCAGTATTTT,CASSLSGTNFITDTQYF
-,-,TRBJ2-3,TRBV28,TGTGCCGGAGGGAGAGATACGCAGTATTTT,CAGGRDTQYF
TRBD2,-,TRBJ2-1,TRBV6-5,TGTGCCAGCAGTTCAACTAGCGGGAGGTCCTACAATGAGCAGTTCTTC,CASSSTSGRSYNEQFF